The clone carrying this T cell receptor (beta chain) occurred many times. V was trimmed by 2 bases and J by 5 bases, leaving 6 bases between them. The germline V gene encodes CDR1 GTSNPN and CDR2 SVGIG (reference sequence). The CDR3 runs 11 residues. Using unique molecular identifiers, the investigators prepared the TCRbeta library. From the PCR reads, TCRdb called clonotypes with MiXCR, one entry per CDR3 protein. The sample records hundreds of thousands of distinct CDR3 sequences, 10% to 15% being singletons. These data are taken from a study of T-cell reconstitution after alpha-beta-depleted transplantation in children.

The source of this sequence is a human donor who donated a stem cell graft to a child with Fanconi anemia. The V gene is TRBV30, the J gene TRBJ2-5; D remains unclear. The sequences come from PBMCs, collected from the stem cell graft. The CDR3 spells CAWSLRETQYF. The CDR3 coding sequence is TGTGCCTGGAGTCTGAGGGAGACCCAGTACTTC.